The 13 T cell receptor beta chains in this list originate from one sample, sequenced in a study of blood T cell repertoires in COVID-19. This table comes from immunoSEQ multiplex PCR, and its TCRdb copy is limited to in-frame clones, with some not included. The sample records approximately 260,000 clones, around 86% being singletons. Sequenced material: PBMCs or T cells enriched from blood (not recorded which). These receptors all come from a woman between 40 and 55 years old with acute COVID-19.

In its sample, this clone was seen once. This chain uses TRBV29-1 with TRBJ1-5; TRBD1 might be the D (6 bases). The CDR3 consists of 14 residues. The germline V gene encodes CDR1 SQVTM and CDR2 ANQGSEA. Trimming removed 7 bases at V and 1 base at J, with 14 bases between. DNA of the CDR3: TGCAGCGCCAAGATGGGGGCGAGCAATCAGCCCCAGCATTTT. It encodes CSAKMGASNQPQHF.

This clone was seen only a few times. At one end the junction does not follow the germline gene, possibly because of a read error. V usage is TRBV7-7 and J usage is TRBJ2-2, with 11 bases matching TRBD1. Looked up from germline, CDR1 is SSHAT and CDR2 is FNYEAQ (reference sequence). The CDR3 contains 17 residues. In DNA, the CDR3 is TGTGCTAGCAGCCCGCCGATGGGGACAGGGGGCACCGGGGAGCTGTTTTTT. Encoded protein: CASSPPMGTGGTGELFF. The complete variable domain, with remaining parts taken from reference TRBV7-7 and TRBJ2-2, reads GAGVSQSPRYKVTKRGQDVTLRCDPISSHATLYWYQQALGQGPEFLTYFNYEAQPDKSGLPSDRFSAERPEGSISTLTIQRTEQRDSAMYRCASSPPMGTGGTGELFFGEGSRLTVL.

The chain employs TRBV6-1 and TRBJ2-5; tentative D call: TRBD1 (7 bases). Germline CDR1 is MNHNS and CDR2 is SASEGT. V dropped 1 base and J dropped 1 base, with 13 bases sitting between them. The CDR3 sequence is 16 residues long. In nucleotides, the CDR3 is TGTGCCAGCAGTGAAGGCGGGACAGAGGGCCAAGAGACCCAGTACTTC. This codes for CASSEGGTEGQETQYF.

This clone was observed a handful of times. The chain combines TRBV25-1 with TRBJ2-1; TRBD2 aligns across 13 bases. This CDR3 is 15 amino acids long. With 10 bases clipped from V and 8 bases from J, the junction kept 11 bases outside the gene matches. Germline CDR1 MGHDK, CDR2 SYGVNS. The chain's CDR3 is CAIGTSGRAGDEQFF. The CDR3 DNA reads as TGTGCCATTGGAACTAGCGGGAGGGCGGGGGATGAGCAGTTCTTC.

The chain carries TRBV24-1 and TRBJ1-2; no clear D. The CDR3 has 11 amino acids. CDR1 and CDR2 from the germline V gene are KGHDR and SFDVKD. The germline V and J ends were trimmed by 3 bases and 5 bases, with 3 bases remaining between them. Here the CDR3 reads CATSDTYGYTF. For the CDR3, the DNA is TGTGCCACCAGTGATACTTATGGCTACACCTTC.

The J gene is TRBJ2-1, the V gene TRBV19; 8 nucleotides match TRBD1. V lost 4 bases to trimming and J lost 8 bases; unmatched junction nucleotides: 4. Germline-derived CDR1 and CDR2 are LNHDA and SQIVND (reference sequence). The CDR3 has 13 residues. CDR3 sequence: CASSTYRGDEQFF. DNA for the CDR3: TGTGCCAGTAGTACCTACAGGGGGGATGAGCAGTTCTTC.

The chain recombines TRBV3-1 (or the pseudogene TRBV3-2) with TRBJ2-3, with 7 bases matching TRBD1. The CDR3 loop spans 15 amino acids. Trimming cost V 4 bases and J 2 bases; bases outside gene matches: 6. Germline loops: CDR1 LGHDT, CDR2 YNNKEL (reference sequence). CDR3 sequence: CASSLGTDLTDTQYF. In DNA, the CDR3 is TGTGCCAGCAGCCTAGGGACAGACCTCACAGATACGCAGTATTTT.

The chain recombines TRBV10-3 with TRBJ1-6; D might be TRBD1 (6 bases). This CDR3 region has 16 residues. V dropped 4 bases and J dropped 6 bases, with 16 bases sitting between them. Germline V gene data show CDR1 as ENHRY and CDR2 as SYGVKD. The CDR3 is CAISGRTGLANSPLHF. CDR3 DNA: TGTGCCATCAGTGGACGAACAGGGCTGGCTAATTCACCCCTCCACTTT.

The V call is TRBV11-3, the J call TRBJ2-2, with D perhaps TRBD2 (6 bases). V lost 6 bases and J lost 0, with 14 bases in between. The CDR3 has 16 amino acids. CDR1 is SGHNT and CDR2 is YENEEA in the germline V gene. The CDR3 bases are TGTGCCAGCAGTCCTCACCGGGACTCGAACACCGGGGAGCTGTTTTTT. The encoded protein is CASSPHRDSNTGELFF.

The CDR3, as DNA: TGTGCCAGCAGCTTAGTCGGAGCTAGCGGGAGTTACGAGCAGTACTTC. Its protein is CASSLVGASGSYEQYF. The rearrangement joins TRBV13 to TRBJ2-7; 10 bases are shared with TRBD2. Germline CDR1 PRHDT, CDR2 FYEKMQ (reference sequence). V was clipped by 1 base and J by 4 bases; unmatched bases: 7. This CDR3 has 16 amino acids.

This chain's CDR3 is CASSPPPPASGRPDTQYF. In DNA form, the CDR3 reads TGTGCCAGCTCACCACCCCCTCCGGCTAGCGGGAGACCAGATACGCAGTATTTT. The V and J genes are TRBV18 and TRBJ2-3; 10 bases are shared with TRBD2. From germline, CDR1 is KGHSH and CDR2 LQKENI. CDR3 length: 18 amino acids. The V segment lost 0 bases and the J segment 4 bases; nucleotides outside the gene matches: 10.

This clone has a single count. This rearrangement joins TRBV11-2 to TRBJ2-5, with 15 positions matching TRBD2. J lost 3 bases, V lost 7 bases, and 12 bases had no gene match. CDR3 length: 18 amino acids. Germline V gives CDR1 SGHAT, CDR2 FQNNGV. CDR3 nucleotides: TGTGCCAGCATCCCGTCCGGGACTAGCGGGAGGCTTGAAGAGACCCAGTACTTC. It translates to CASIPSGTSGRLEETQYF.

V is TRBV4-1 and J is TRBJ2-5; D is perhaps TRBD2 (6 bases). Between the trimmed V and J ends, which lost 0 bases and 5 bases, there was a span of 16 bases. This CDR3 spans 16 amino acids. CDR1 is MGHRA and CDR2 is YSYEKL in the germline V gene. CDR3 protein: CASSQDYAGSWETQYF. DNA for the CDR3: TGCGCCAGCAGCCAAGATTATGCGGGGAGTTGGGAGACCCAGTACTTC.